This T cell receptor (beta chain) was captured in a study of identical twins. This clonotype was counted ten times or more. Its antigen remains unidentified. The CDR3 sequence is 15 residues long. Trimming shortened V by 7 bases and J by 5 bases, and 20 bases separated the two germline ends. Per the germline V gene, CDR1 is MGHDK and CDR2 is SYGVNS. From the 5' RACE reads, TCRdb called clonotypes with MiXCR, one entry per CDR3 protein. The sample contains 1.5 million to 2 million distinct CDR3 sequences, under 35% of which appear only once. Regarding the study as a whole: A partial confounding effect on zero-insertion analyses could come from invariant MAIT and iNKT cells.

Sequenced: cord blood. The chain combines TRBV25-1 with TRBJ2-5; D is unresolved. The TCR sequence derives from a newborn girl in good health. As DNA, the CDR3 is TGTGCCAGCACAACTCCGGACGGTCTGAGGGAGACCCAGTACTTC. It codes for CASTTPDGLRETQYF.